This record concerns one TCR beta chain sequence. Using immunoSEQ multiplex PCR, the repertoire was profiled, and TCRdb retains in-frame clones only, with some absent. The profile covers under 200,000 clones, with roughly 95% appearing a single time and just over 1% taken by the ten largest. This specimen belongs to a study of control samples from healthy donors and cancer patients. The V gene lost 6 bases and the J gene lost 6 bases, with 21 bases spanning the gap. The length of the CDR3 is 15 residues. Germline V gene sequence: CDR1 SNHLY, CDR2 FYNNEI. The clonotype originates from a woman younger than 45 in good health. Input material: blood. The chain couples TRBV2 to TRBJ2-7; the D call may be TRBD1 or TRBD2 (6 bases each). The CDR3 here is CASRRTDLGGSEQYF. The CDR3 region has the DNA TGTGCCAGCAGGAGGACAGATCTTGGGGGGAGCGAGCAGTACTTC.